The present T cell receptor (beta chain) was sequenced within a study of T cell repertoires in cytomegalovirus infection. Study in general: Indicated by public TCR beta signatures were CMV infection and matching HLA type.

The V end was cut by 0 bases, the J end by 5 bases, with 7 bases between. The CDR3 has 13 residues. Germline CDR1 reads MNHEY; CDR2 reads SMNVEV (reference sequence). MiXCR, applied by TCRdb to the reads, yields one record per CDR3 protein. The profile covers approximately 130,000 distinct CDR3 sequences, with more than 20% appearing a single time and roughly 35% taken by the ten largest. Whole-study findings and limits: The ex vivo response was dominated by HLA-C-restricted CMV-specific TCR beta clonotypes.

This clonotype was detected only a few times. What it recognizes is unknown. The chain combines TRBV27 with TRBJ1-1; no firm D call. Sequenced sample: PBMCs, sequenced either directly or after in vitro stimulation (not recorded which). The receptor comes from a human donor in good health (CMV status not recorded). Some clones in this sample may be carry-over from other donors' samples. CDR3 bases: TGTGCCAGCAGTTTATCGCCCAGGACTGAAGCTTTCTTT. It encodes CASSLSPRTEAFF.